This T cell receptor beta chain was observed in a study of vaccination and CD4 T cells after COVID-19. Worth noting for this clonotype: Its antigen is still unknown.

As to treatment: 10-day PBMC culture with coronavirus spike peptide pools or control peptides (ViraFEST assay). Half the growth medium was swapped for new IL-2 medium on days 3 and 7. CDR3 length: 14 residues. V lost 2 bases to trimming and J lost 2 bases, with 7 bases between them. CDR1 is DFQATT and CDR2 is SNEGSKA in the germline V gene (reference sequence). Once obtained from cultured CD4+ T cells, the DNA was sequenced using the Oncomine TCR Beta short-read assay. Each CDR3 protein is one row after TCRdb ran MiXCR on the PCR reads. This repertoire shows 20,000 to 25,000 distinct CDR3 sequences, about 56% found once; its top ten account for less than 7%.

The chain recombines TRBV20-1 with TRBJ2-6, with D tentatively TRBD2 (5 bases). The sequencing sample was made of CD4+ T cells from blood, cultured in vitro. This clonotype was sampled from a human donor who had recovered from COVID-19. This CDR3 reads CSARSGTGANVLTF. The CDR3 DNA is TGCAGTGCTAGAAGCGGAACTGGGGCCAACGTCCTGACTTTC.